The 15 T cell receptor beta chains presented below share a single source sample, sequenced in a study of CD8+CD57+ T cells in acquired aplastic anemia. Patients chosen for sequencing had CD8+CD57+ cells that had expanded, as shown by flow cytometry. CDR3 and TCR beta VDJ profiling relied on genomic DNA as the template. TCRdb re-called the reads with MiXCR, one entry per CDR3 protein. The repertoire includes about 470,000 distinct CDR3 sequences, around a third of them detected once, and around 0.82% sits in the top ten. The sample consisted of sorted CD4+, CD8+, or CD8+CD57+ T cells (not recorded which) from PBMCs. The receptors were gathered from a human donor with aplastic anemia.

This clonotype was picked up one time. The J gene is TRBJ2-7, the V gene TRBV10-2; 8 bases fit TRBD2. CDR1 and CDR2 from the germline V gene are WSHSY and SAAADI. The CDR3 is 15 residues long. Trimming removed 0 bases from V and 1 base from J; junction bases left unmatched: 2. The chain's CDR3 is CASSESTSGSYEQYF. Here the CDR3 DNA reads TGCGCCAGCAGTGAGTCTACTAGCGGTTCCTACGAGCAGTACTTC.

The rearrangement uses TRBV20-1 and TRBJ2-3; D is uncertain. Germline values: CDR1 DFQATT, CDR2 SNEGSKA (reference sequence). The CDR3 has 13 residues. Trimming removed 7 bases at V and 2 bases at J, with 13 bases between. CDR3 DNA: TGCAGTGTACCTCAAACCTCCACAGATACGCAGTATTTT. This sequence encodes CSVPQTSTDTQYF.

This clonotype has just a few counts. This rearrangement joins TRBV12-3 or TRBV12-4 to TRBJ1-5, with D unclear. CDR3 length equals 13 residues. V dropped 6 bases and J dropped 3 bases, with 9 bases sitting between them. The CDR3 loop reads CASRQSANQPQHF. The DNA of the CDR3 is TGTGCCAGCAGACAATCAGCCAATCAGCCCCAGCATTTT.

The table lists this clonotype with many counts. CDR3 region: CASSFHRGRVSTGYTF. CDR3 sequence (DNA): TGTGCCAGCAGCTTTCACAGGGGGCGGGTGTCGACGGGCTACACCTTC. The gene calls are TRBV7-8 and TRBJ1-2; TRBD1 matches at 9 bases. The V and J ends lost 3 bases and 8 bases, in that order; junction bases with no gene match: 13. Germline V CDR1 and CDR2: SGHVS, FQNEAQ. The CDR3 totals 16 residues. Looking up the rest from reference TRBV7-8 and TRBJ1-2 gives the full variable domain: GAGVSQSPRYKVAKRGQDVALRCDPISGHVSLFWYQQALGQGPEFLTYFQNEAQLDKSGLPSDRFFAERPEGSVSTLKIQRTQQEDSAVYLCASSFHRGRVSTGYTFGSGTRLTVV.

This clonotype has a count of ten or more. The CDR3 DNA is TGTGCCAGCAGTGGGGCGGGTGGCTACGAGCAGTACTTC. It is translated as CASSGAGGYEQYF. The V call is TRBV6-1, the J call TRBJ2-7; D is perhaps TRBD2 (5 bases). The CDR3 runs to 13 residues. Germline V CDR1 and CDR2: MNHNS, SASEGT. Trimming left V 4 bases short and J 3 bases short, with 10 bases between.

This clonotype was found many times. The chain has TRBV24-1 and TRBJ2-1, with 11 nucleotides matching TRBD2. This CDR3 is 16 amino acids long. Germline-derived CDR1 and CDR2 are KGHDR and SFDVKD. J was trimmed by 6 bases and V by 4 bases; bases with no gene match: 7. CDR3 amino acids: CATSEQTSGSSNEQFF. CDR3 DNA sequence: TGTGCCACCAGTGAACAAACTAGCGGGAGCAGCAATGAGCAGTTCTTC.

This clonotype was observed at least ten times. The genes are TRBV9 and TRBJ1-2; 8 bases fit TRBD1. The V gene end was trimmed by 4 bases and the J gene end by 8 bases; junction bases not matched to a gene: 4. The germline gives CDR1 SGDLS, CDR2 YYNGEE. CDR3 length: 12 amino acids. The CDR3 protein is CASSPSGGGYTF. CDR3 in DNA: TGTGCCAGCAGCCCCTCAGGGGGCGGCTACACCTTC.

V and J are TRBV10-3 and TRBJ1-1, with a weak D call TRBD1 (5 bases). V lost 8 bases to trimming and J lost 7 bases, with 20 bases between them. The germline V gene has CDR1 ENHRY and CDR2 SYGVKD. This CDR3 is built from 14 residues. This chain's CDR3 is CAIRPVGEENEAFF. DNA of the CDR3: TGTGCCATCCGCCCGGTAGGGGAGGAAAATGAAGCTTTCTTT.

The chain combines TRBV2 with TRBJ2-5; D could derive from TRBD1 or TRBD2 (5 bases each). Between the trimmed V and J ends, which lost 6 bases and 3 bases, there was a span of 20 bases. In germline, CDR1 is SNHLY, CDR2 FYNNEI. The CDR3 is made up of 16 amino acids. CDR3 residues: CASSWGSFRTEETQYF. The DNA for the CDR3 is TGTGCCAGCAGCTGGGGGTCTTTCCGGACGGAAGAGACCCAGTACTTC.

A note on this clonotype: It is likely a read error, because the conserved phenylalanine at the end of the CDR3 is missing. CDR3 bases: TGCGCCAGCAGCATAGGGACAGACCCATACGAGCAGTACTTA. The encoded protein is CASSIGTDPYEQYL. V gene TRBV5-1 combines with J gene TRBJ2-7, with 7 bases matching TRBD1. Trimming cost V 4 bases and J 4 bases; bases outside gene matches: 8. This CDR3 is 14 amino acids long. Germline-derived CDR1 and CDR2 are SGHRS and YFSETQ.

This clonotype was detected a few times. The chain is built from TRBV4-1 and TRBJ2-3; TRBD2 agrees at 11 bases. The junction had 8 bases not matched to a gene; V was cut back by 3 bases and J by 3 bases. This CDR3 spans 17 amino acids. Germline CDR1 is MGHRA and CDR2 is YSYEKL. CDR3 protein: CASSQGSGGASTDTQYF. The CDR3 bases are TGCGCCAGCAGCCAGGGTAGCGGGGGGGCCAGTACAGATACGCAGTATTTT.

In nucleotides, the CDR3 is TGCAGTGCCGCAGGTCCTAGCGGGACCACCTCCCGGGAGACCCAGTACTTC. This encodes CSAAGPSGTTSRETQYF. The gene calls are TRBV20-1 and TRBJ2-5; 9 bases line up with TRBD2. V lost 6 bases and J lost 5; bases outside the gene matches: 19. CDR3 length equals 17 residues. CDR1 and CDR2 (germline): DFQATT, SNEGSKA (reference sequence).

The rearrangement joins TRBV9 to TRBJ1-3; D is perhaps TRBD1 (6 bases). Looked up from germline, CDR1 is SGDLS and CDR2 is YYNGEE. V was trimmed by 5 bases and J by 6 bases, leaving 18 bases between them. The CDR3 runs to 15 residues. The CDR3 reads CASSEGRGAQNTIYF. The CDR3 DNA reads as TGTGCCAGCAGTGAGGGGAGGGGGGCCCAAAACACCATATATTTT.

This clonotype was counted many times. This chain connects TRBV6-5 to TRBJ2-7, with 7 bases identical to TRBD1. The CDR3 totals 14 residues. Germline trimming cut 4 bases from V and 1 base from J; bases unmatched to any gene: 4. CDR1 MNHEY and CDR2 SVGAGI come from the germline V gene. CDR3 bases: TGTGCCAGCAGTTCACAGGGGCCATCCTACGAGCAGTACTTC. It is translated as CASSSQGPSYEQYF.

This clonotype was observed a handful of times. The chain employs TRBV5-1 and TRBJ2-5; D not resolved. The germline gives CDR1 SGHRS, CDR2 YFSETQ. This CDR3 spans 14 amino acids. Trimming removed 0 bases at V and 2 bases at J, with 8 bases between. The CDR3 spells CASSLGSYQETQYF. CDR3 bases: TGCGCCAGCAGCTTGGGTTCTTATCAAGAGACCCAGTACTTC.